This TCR beta chain was recovered during a study of response to subunit inactivated influenza vaccine. For this clonotype: Its antigen is not known.

Findings and caveats of the study: There was a suggestion from the authors that each seasonal influenza vaccination recruits few new T cells.

TCRdb recomputed calls from the RT-PCR reads with MiXCR, one row per CDR3 protein. Of around 580,000 distinct CDR3 sequences listed, about 15% are singletons. The germline CDR1 and CDR2 sequences are SGHRS and YFSETQ. The CDR3 contains 12 residues. With 4 bases removed from V and 6 bases from J, the gap between germline ends came to 9 bases. The sample consisted of PBMCs from blood, taken less than 13 days after vaccination. This TCR derives from a man aged 50 to 60 who received an inactivated influenza vaccine. This chain uses TRBV5-1 with TRBJ2-3, with a possible D match to TRBD1 (5 bases). The CDR3 nucleotides read TGCGCCAGCAGCGTAAACAGGGATACGCAGTATTTT. Translation gives CASSVNRDTQYF.